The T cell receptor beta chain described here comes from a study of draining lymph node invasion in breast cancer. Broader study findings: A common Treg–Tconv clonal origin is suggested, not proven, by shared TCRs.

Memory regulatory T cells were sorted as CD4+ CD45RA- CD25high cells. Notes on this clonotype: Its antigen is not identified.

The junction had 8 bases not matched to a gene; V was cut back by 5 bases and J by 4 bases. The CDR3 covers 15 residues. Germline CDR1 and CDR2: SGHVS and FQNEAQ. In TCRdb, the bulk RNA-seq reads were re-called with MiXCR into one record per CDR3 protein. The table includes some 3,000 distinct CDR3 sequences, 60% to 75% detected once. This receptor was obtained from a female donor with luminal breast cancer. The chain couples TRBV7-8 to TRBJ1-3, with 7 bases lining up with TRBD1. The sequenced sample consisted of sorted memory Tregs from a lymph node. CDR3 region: CASSARQGAGNTIYF. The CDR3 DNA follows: TGTGCCAGCAGCGCCCGACAGGGAGCCGGAAACACCATATATTTT.